This T cell receptor (beta chain) is drawn from a study of CD8 T cells in ankylosing spondylitis. Germline V lookup: CDR1 SGHRS, CDR2 YFSETQ. V was cut by 3 bases and J by 8 bases, with 19 bases left in between. This CDR3 has 15 residues. Concerning this clonotype: Antigen unknown.

With molecular barcodes, quantitative 5'-RACE was used to make the TCR beta libraries. One entry per CDR3 protein, called by TCRdb with MiXCR from the 5' RACE reads. The sample has over 400,000 distinct CDR3 sequences; roughly a quarter are singletons. Notes on the study in general: Reactive arthritis synovial fluid and blood previously showed some of these motif variants. In peripheral blood, disease-linked CD8+ clones occurred at relatively low frequencies. Reportedly, significant enrichment of disease-linked clones occurred in matched ankylosing spondylitis synovial fluid. Blood from ankylosing spondylitis patients appeared to carry a characteristic eight-variant TCR beta motif.

Sequencing was carried out using blood, either unsorted or a sorted T cell fraction (not recorded which). This TCR derives from a male donor with ankylosing spondylitis. The genes are TRBV5-1 and TRBJ2-3, with D perhaps TRBD2 (6 bases). The CDR3 sequence is CASSSTGTSLGTQYF. The CDR3 region has the DNA TGCGCCAGCAGCTCCACCGGGACTTCCCTAGGTACGCAGTATTTT.